The T cell receptor (beta chain) under discussion was sequenced for a study of blood T cell repertoires in COVID-19. Turning to the study itself: Sources were T cells, B-cell-depleted T cells, or PBMCs; the material itself was cDNA or gDNA.

The V and J ends lost 2 bases and 1 base, in that order; junction bases with no gene match: 3. CDR3 length: 15 residues. From germline, CDR1 is MDHEN and CDR2 SYDVKM. Some clones are missing from TCRdb's copy, which holds only in-frame ones; the method was immunoSEQ multiplex PCR. In the table there are 70,000 to 95,000 clones, around 81% of which are singletons. The sample comprised peripheral blood. The J gene is TRBJ1-2, the V gene TRBV28, with TRBD1 identical over 8 bases. This receptor was obtained from an elderly man with active or convalescent COVID-19. CDR3 coding DNA: TGTGCCAGCAGTTTAAGACAGGGGAATAACTATGGCTACACCTTC. It codes for CASSLRQGNNYGYTF.